The 24 T cell receptor beta chains presented below share a single source sample, sequenced in a study of T cell responses to AZD1222 COVID-19 vaccine. Repertoires were generated with immunoSEQ multiplex PCR, while TCRdb's copy carries only in-frame clones and drops some. The sample shows about 180,000 clones, about nine tenths of them seen only once. Sequences were derived from peripheral blood, sampled on day 0 of AZD1222 vaccination. The receptors shown here come from an adult in good health.

The rearrangement uses TRBV14 and TRBJ2-7; either TRBD1 or TRBD2 may supply D (5 bases each). The CDR3 is 12 amino acids. Germline lookup yields CDR1 SGHDN and CDR2 FVKESK. V was shortened by 1 base and J by 6 bases, with 7 bases between the two germline ends. CDR3: CASSQGGVEQYF. DNA of the CDR3: TGTGCCAGCAGCCAAGGAGGGGTCGAGCAGTACTTC.

The CDR3 bases are TGTGCCAGCAGTTTATGGGCCAAGGCTGAAGCTTTCTTT. Amino acids: CASSLWAKAEAFF. The genes are TRBV28 and TRBJ1-1, with D unclear. The V gene lost 0 bases and the J gene lost 6 bases, with 8 bases spanning the gap. The length of the CDR3 is 13 residues. Germline CDR1 reads MDHEN; CDR2 reads SYDVKM.

Note on this clone: The same CDR3 is also encoded by other DNA sequences in this sample. This chain links TRBV28 with TRBJ1-2; D call uncertain. This CDR3 is 13 amino acids long. The germline V and J ends were trimmed by 6 bases and 3 bases, with 11 bases remaining between them. CDR1 is MDHEN and CDR2 is SYDVKM in the germline V gene. CDR3 nucleotide sequence: TGTGCCAGCAGCAAACTCCGAGACTATGGCTACACCTTC. Translated, it gives CASSKLRDYGYTF.

This chain uses TRBV2 with TRBJ2-7; 12 bases map to TRBD1. Per the germline V gene, CDR1 is SNHLY and CDR2 is FYNNEI. This CDR3 is built from 18 residues. Trimming cost V 2 bases and J 1 base; bases outside gene matches: 9. CDR3 sequence (DNA): TGTGCCAGCAGTGAACGGGGGGACAGGGGGCTATGGTCCTACGAGCAGTACTTC. This sequence encodes CASSERGDRGLWSYEQYF.

V usage is TRBV19 and J usage is TRBJ1-4; D is perhaps TRBD1 (5 bases). V was cut by 7 bases and J by 4 bases, with 10 bases left in between. The CDR3 runs to 13 residues. Germline V gives CDR1 LNHDA, CDR2 SQIVND (reference sequence). In DNA, the CDR3 is TGTGCCAGTACCAGGGCCCTTAATGAAAAACTGTTTTTT. Protein product: CASTRALNEKLFF.

J is TRBJ1-2 and V is TRBV10-3; TRBD1 matches 7 bases. J gave up 6 bases and V 6 bases, and 10 bases lay outside the gene matches. CDR3 size: 14 residues. Germline CDR1 and CDR2: ENHRY and SYGVKD. The CDR3 DNA reads TGTGCCATCAGGAGGTCGGGACAGAAGGATGGCTACACCTTC. It specifies CAIRRSGQKDGYTF.

This clone has a handful of counts. The chain recombines TRBV27 with TRBJ1-6; no clear D gene. Germline loops: CDR1 MNHEY, CDR2 SMNVEV (reference sequence). V lost 6 bases and J lost 10, with 13 bases in between. The CDR3 has 13 residues. CDR3 region: CASRGTWTSPLHF. The CDR3 DNA reads TGTGCCAGCAGGGGCACCTGGACCTCACCCCTCCACTTT.

Written as DNA, the CDR3 is TGTGCCAGCAGGAGGACCTCTGGGGCCAACGTCCTGACTTTC. It specifies CASRRTSGANVLTF. The chain combines TRBV5-4 with TRBJ2-6; D remains unclear. In germline, CDR1 is SGHNT, CDR2 YYREEE (reference sequence). Trimming removed 5 bases from V and 0 bases from J, with 6 bases in between. This CDR3 spans 14 amino acids.

This rearrangement joins TRBV2 to TRBJ1-5; 7 nucleotides match TRBD1. Per germline, CDR1 SNHLY and CDR2 FYNNEI. The length of the CDR3 is 15 residues. Losses at the gene ends were 7 bases for V and 6 bases for J; bases not matched to a gene: 12. The CDR3: CASNTNTGAGQPQHF. CDR3 bases: TGTGCCAGCAACACCAACACAGGGGCCGGTCAGCCCCAGCATTTT.

This chain joins TRBV19 and TRBJ2-5; 7 nucleotides align to TRBD1. J gave up 6 bases and V 5 bases, and 9 bases lay outside the gene matches. CDR1 and CDR2 (germline): LNHDA, SQIVND (reference sequence). The CDR3 loop spans 14 amino acids. The CDR3 reads CASSPLDRLKTQYF. The CDR3 DNA follows: TGTGCCAGTAGTCCTTTGGACAGGCTAAAGACCCAGTACTTC.

This clone was observed a handful of times. V usage is TRBV30 and J usage is TRBJ1-3; no firm D call. V was shortened by 3 bases and J by 0 bases, with 12 bases between the two germline ends. This CDR3 comprises 15 residues. Looked up from germline, CDR1 is GTSNPN and CDR2 is SVGIG (reference sequence). Here the CDR3 reads CAWSLTWSSGNTIYF. Here the CDR3 DNA reads TGTGCCTGGAGCCTTACATGGAGCTCTGGAAACACCATATATTTT.

The CDR3 protein is CASSYRGLAGLGKEQFF. In nucleotides, the CDR3 is TGTGCCAGCAGCTACCGAGGACTAGCGGGCCTAGGGAAAGAGCAGTTCTTC. The chain employs TRBV7-8 and TRBJ2-1, with 11 bases matching TRBD2. Losses at the gene ends were 4 bases for V and 10 bases for J; bases not matched to a gene: 15. CDR3 length: 17 amino acids. From germline, CDR1 is SGHVS and CDR2 FQNEAQ.

The DNA of the CDR3 is TGTGCCAGCTCACAGGGACAGGGTTCTGAAGCTTTCTTT. It translates to CASSQGQGSEAFF. The V gene is TRBV18, the J gene TRBJ1-1; 9 nucleotides match TRBD1. V shed 4 bases and J 6 bases; nucleotides not matched to a gene: 3. This CDR3 region has 13 residues. Germline V CDR1 and CDR2: KGHSH, LQKENI.

The chain employs TRBV6-6 and TRBJ1-1; perhaps TRBD1 as D (5 bases). V lost 8 bases to trimming and J lost 5 bases, with 9 bases between them. Germline lookup yields CDR1 MNHNY and CDR2 SVGAGI (reference sequence). There are 11 residues in the CDR3. The CDR3 loop is CASLGGTEAFF. The CDR3 region has the DNA TGTGCCAGCCTGGGGGGTACTGAAGCTTTCTTT.

This chain uses TRBV18 with TRBJ1-1; 10 bases agree with TRBD1. In germline, CDR1 is KGHSH, CDR2 LQKENI. With V trimmed by 2 bases and J by 1 base, 7 bases remained unmatched. The CDR3 totals 17 residues. For the CDR3, the DNA is TGTGCCAGCTCACCATGGGACAGGGGAAAGGCGAACACTGAAGCTTTCTTT. Protein sequence: CASSPWDRGKANTEAFF.

Only one count was recorded for this clone. The CDR3 loop reads CSVVHGNGYTF. CDR3 coding DNA: TGCAGCGTTGTTCATGGGAATGGCTACACCTTC. The chain combines TRBV29-1 with TRBJ1-2, with D hard to call. V lost 4 bases and J 6 bases, leaving 9 bases between the germline ends. Germline V CDR1 and CDR2: SQVTM, ANQGSEA. The CDR3 spans 11 residues.

The gene calls are TRBV5-6 and TRBJ1-2; D call uncertain. The CDR3 runs to 12 residues. Trimming cost V 0 bases and J 6 bases, with 6 bases left between them. The germline V gene has CDR1 SGHDT and CDR2 YYEEEE. The CDR3 is CASSLGTDGYTF. The CDR3 DNA is TGTGCCAGCAGCTTGGGTACCGATGGCTACACCTTC. The whole variable domain, remainder taken from reference TRBV5-6 and TRBJ1-2, is DAGVTQSPTHLIKTRGQQVTLRCSPKSGHDTVSWYQQALGQGPQFIFQYYEEEERQRGNFPDRFSGHQFPNYSSELNVNALLLGDSALYLCASSLGTDGYTFGSGTRLTVV.

The chain carries TRBV30 and TRBJ1-1; 8 bases fit TRBD1. V was clipped by 2 bases and J by 1 base; unmatched bases: 9. The CDR3 extends over 16 amino acids. Germline V gene lookup returns CDR1 GTSNPN and CDR2 SVGIG (reference sequence). CDR3 residues: CAWSFPRTGPNTEAFF. The CDR3 coding sequence is TGTGCCTGGAGTTTCCCCCGGACAGGGCCGAACACTGAAGCTTTCTTT.

This clone was seen a few times. The J gene is TRBJ2-1, the V gene TRBV24-1; tentatively, D is TRBD1 or TRBD2 (5 bases each). Germline-derived CDR1 and CDR2 are KGHDR and SFDVKD. This CDR3 has 14 amino acids. Trimming cost V 4 bases and J 7 bases, with 13 bases left between them. CDR3 sequence: CATSETGTGNEQFF. CDR3 bases: TGTGCCACCAGTGAAACCGGGACGGGAAATGAGCAGTTCTTC.

The gene calls are TRBV4-1 and TRBJ1-4; tentatively, D is TRBD1 (5 bases). The CDR3 loop spans 14 amino acids. Germline CDR1 and CDR2: MGHRA and YSYEKL. V lost 3 bases and J 8 bases, leaving 13 bases between the germline ends. The CDR3: CASSQQGISEKLFF. The CDR3 DNA reads as TGCGCCAGCAGCCAGCAGGGTATTTCCGAAAAACTGTTTTTT.

This clone was recorded at least ten times. V is TRBV6-6 and J is TRBJ1-2; TRBD1 matches at 9 bases. The CDR3 is 14 amino acids. CDR1 and CDR2 (germline): MNHNY, SVGAGI (reference sequence). V trimming: 7 bases; J trimming: 5 bases; junction bases outside the gene matches: 8. The CDR3 here is CASTPTGGRYGYTF. The CDR3 nucleotides are TGTGCCAGCACCCCGACAGGGGGTCGGTATGGCTACACCTTC.

V usage is TRBV4-1 and J usage is TRBJ1-1, with D possibly TRBD1 on 5 matching bases. Germline-derived CDR1 and CDR2 are MGHRA and YSYEKL. The CDR3 extends over 14 amino acids. Trimming stripped 2 bases from V and 1 base from J, with 8 bases between. The CDR3 DNA reads TGCGCCAGCAGCCAAATGGGGACGAACACTGAAGCTTTCTTT. As protein: CASSQMGTNTEAFF.

The J gene is TRBJ1-2, the V gene TRBV3-1 (or the pseudogene TRBV3-2); 8 nucleotides agree with TRBD1. CDR3 size: 14 residues. The J segment lost 4 bases and the V segment lost 2 bases, leaving 3 bases of the junction unmatched. In germline, CDR1 is LGHDT, CDR2 YNNKEL (reference sequence). The CDR3 DNA reads TGTGCCAGCAGCCAACTTACAGGGGGCTATGGCTACACCTTC. It yields the protein CASSQLTGGYGYTF.

The CDR3 sequence: CASSSGGDPDFFGNEQFF. For the CDR3, the DNA is TGTGCCAGCAGCTCCGGGGGGGACCCGGACTTTTTCGGCAATGAGCAGTTCTTC. The genes are TRBV7-7 and TRBJ2-1; 8 nucleotides agree with TRBD2. V shed 4 bases and J 6 bases; nucleotides not matched to a gene: 17. The CDR3 spans 18 residues. The V gene's germline CDR1 is SSHAT and CDR2 FNYEAQ (reference sequence). Supplemented by reference TRBV7-7 and TRBJ2-1, the full variable domain reads GAGVSQSPRYKVTKRGQDVTLRCDPISSHATLYWYQQALGQGPEFLTYFNYEAQPDKSGLPSDRFSAERPEGSISTLTIQRTEQRDSAMYRCASSSGGDPDFFGNEQFFGPGTRLTVL.